This is a list of T cell receptor beta chains from one sample in a study of Graves' ophthalmopathy and Graves' hyperthyroidism. TCRdb re-derived calls from the multiplex PCR reads in MiXCR, one entry per CDR3 protein. The data contain hundreds of thousands of distinct CDR3 sequences, 35% to 50% of them seen just once; the ten biggest clones take up 3% to 3.5%. Material for sequencing was peripheral blood. These receptors all stem from an adult man with Graves' ophthalmopathy. CDR3s include the opening cysteine and the closing phenylalanine or tryptophan. Each record gives: CDR3 DNA, CDR3 protein, D gene, clone size, V gene, J gene. A D gene is named only where the DNA matches it firmly. Clone size, where shown, is once, few, many, or a class for clones that have expanded.

cdr3_nt: TGTGCCAGCAGTTACTCGGGGTCGTTAAGCAATCAGCCCCAGCATTTT
cdr3_aa: CASSYSGSLSNQPQHF
d_call: .
clone_size: few
v_call: TRBV10-3
j_call: TRBJ1-5

cdr3_nt: TGTGCCAGCACCACGACAGGGGTATCACCCCTCCACTTT
cdr3_aa: CASTTTGVSPLHF
d_call: TRBD1
clone_size: .
v_call: TRBV7-2
j_call: TRBJ1-6

cdr3_nt: TGTGCCAGCAGCCCTTATCGGGAGGCTGGAAACACCATATATTTT
cdr3_aa: CASSPYREAGNTIYF
d_call: .
clone_size: many
v_call: TRBV7-2
j_call: TRBJ1-3

cdr3_nt: TGTGCCAGCAGCGCTACAGGGACCAATAATTCACCCCTCCACTTT
cdr3_aa: CASSATGTNNSPLHF
d_call: .
clone_size: many
v_call: TRBV9
j_call: TRBJ1-6

cdr3_nt: TGTGCCAGCAGCTCCGACAGGGAGGGCAACTATGGCTACACCTTC
cdr3_aa: CASSSDREGNYGYTF
d_call: TRBD1
clone_size: .
v_call: TRBV9
j_call: TRBJ1-2

cdr3_nt: TGCAGTGCTAGCTCAGGGGGGAGCAATCAGCCCCAGCATTTT
cdr3_aa: CSASSGGSNQPQHF
d_call: TRBD1
clone_size: .
v_call: TRBV20-1
j_call: TRBJ1-5

cdr3_nt: TGTGCCAGCAGTCCCCTGGACCTTAACTATGGCTACACCTTC
cdr3_aa: CASSPLDLNYGYTF
d_call: .
clone_size: few
v_call: TRBV27
j_call: TRBJ1-2

cdr3_nt: TGTGCCATCAGTGAGGGTCAGGGATTACAGTACACTGAAGCTTTCTTT
cdr3_aa: CAISEGQGLQYTEAFF
d_call: .
clone_size: many
v_call: TRBV10-3
j_call: TRBJ1-1

cdr3_nt: TGTGCCAGCAGTGGGACAGCGGCAGCCTCCTACGAGCAGTACTTC
cdr3_aa: CASSGTAAASYEQYF
d_call: TRBD1
clone_size: many
v_call: TRBV6-5
j_call: TRBJ2-7

cdr3_nt: TGTGCCATCGGAAAGAGCACCGGGGAGCTGTTTTTT
cdr3_aa: CAIGKSTGELFF
d_call: .
clone_size: .
v_call: TRBV10-3
j_call: TRBJ2-2

cdr3_nt: TGTGCCAGCGAACCCGACGGAGGTGGAGAAAAACTGTTTTTT
cdr3_aa: CASEPDGGGEKLFF
d_call: .
clone_size: .
v_call: TRBV6-6
j_call: TRBJ1-4

cdr3_nt: TGTGCCAGCGCCGGGACAGGGTACGGTCAGCCCCAGCATTTT
cdr3_aa: CASAGTGYGQPQHF
d_call: TRBD1
clone_size: .
v_call: TRBV25-1
j_call: TRBJ1-5

cdr3_nt: TGTGCCAGCAGTCCGACAGGGTCGGCCAATCAGCCCCAGCATTTT
cdr3_aa: CASSPTGSANQPQHF
d_call: TRBD1
clone_size: .
v_call: TRBV12-3/TRBV12-4
j_call: TRBJ1-5

cdr3_nt: TGTGCCAGCAGCCAAGATCCGCCAGACACCGGGGAGCTGTTTTTT
cdr3_aa: CASSQDPPDTGELFF
d_call: .
clone_size: once
v_call: TRBV5-4
j_call: TRBJ2-2

cdr3_nt: TGTGCCAGCAGTGAGAGTATTAGCGGGGGTTGGTACGAGCAGTACTTC
cdr3_aa: CASSESISGGWYEQYF
d_call: TRBD2
clone_size: many
v_call: TRBV2
j_call: TRBJ2-7

cdr3_nt: TGTGCTAGCAGGAGCCCGGGACAGGGGGATCCTGACTATGGCTACACCTTC
cdr3_aa: CASRSPGQGDPDYGYTF
d_call: TRBD1
clone_size: many
v_call: TRBV7-7
j_call: TRBJ1-2

cdr3_nt: TGTGCCAGTAGTACCTTACTCACAGGGAACTATGGCTACACCTTC
cdr3_aa: CASSTLLTGNYGYTF
d_call: .
clone_size: many
v_call: TRBV19
j_call: TRBJ1-2

cdr3_nt: TGCGCCAGCAGCTTCCAAAAGACAGGAGGTACGGGCTACACCTTC
cdr3_aa: CASSFQKTGGTGYTF
d_call: .
clone_size: .
v_call: TRBV5-1
j_call: TRBJ1-2

cdr3_nt: TGTGCCAGCGGCCTTGAGGGGCAGTACTTC
cdr3_aa: CASGLEGQYF
d_call: .
clone_size: .
v_call: TRBV27
j_call: TRBJ2-7

cdr3_nt: TGCTGCTGCCCCAGGGACCCCGCGGGCGAAAAACTGTTTTTT
cdr3_aa: CCCPRDPAGEKLFF
d_call: .
clone_size: .
v_call: TRBV20-1
j_call: TRBJ1-4

cdr3_nt: TGCAGCGTGCTTCGGGGGGGGACGAACACTGAAGCTTTCTTT
cdr3_aa: CSVLRGGTNTEAFF
d_call: .
clone_size: many
v_call: TRBV29-1
j_call: TRBJ1-1

cdr3_nt: TGTGCCAGCAGCTTAATCTGTCAGCCCCAGTACTTC
cdr3_aa: CASSLICQPQYF
d_call: .
clone_size: .
v_call: TRBV7-3
j_call: TRBJ2-5

cdr3_nt: TGTGCCAGCAGTGAAGGCAGGGGAAGTACTGAAGCTTTCTTT
cdr3_aa: CASSEGRGSTEAFF
d_call: .
clone_size: .
v_call: TRBV2
j_call: TRBJ1-1